The 2 T cell receptor beta chains reported below all come from one sample, sequenced in a study of cytomegalovirus exposure and HLA in healthy donors. The PCR used 60 Vbeta and 13 Jbeta primers. The repertoire was sequenced with immunoSEQ multiplex PCR; TCRdb's copy has only in-frame clones and lacks some. The table records roughly 140,000 clones, approximately 81% of them present only once. The sequencing sample was made of PBMCs. These TCRs come from a woman aged 40 to 50 in good health and CMV-seropositive.

The sample holds one count of this clone. The chain uses TRBV9 and TRBJ2-7; TRBD2 matches at 8 bases. Germline CDR1 is SGDLS and CDR2 is YYNGEE. V trimming: 0 bases; J trimming: 4 bases; junction bases outside the gene matches: 12. This CDR3 comprises 17 residues. In DNA form, the CDR3 reads TGTGCCAGCAGCGTAGGCACGCGAAGCGGGAGTGCGTACGAGCAGTACTTC. Its translation: CASSVGTRSGSAYEQYF.

The chain combines TRBV11-1 with TRBJ2-1, with a tentative D call TRBD2 (6 bases). CDR1 and CDR2 (germline): SGHAT, FQDESV (reference sequence). Trimming removed 2 bases at V and 7 bases at J, with 18 bases between. This CDR3 is built from 16 residues. CDR3 residues: CASSLLGRRAGNEQFF. The DNA of the CDR3 is TGTGCCAGCAGCTTATTGGGCAGGAGGGCGGGGAATGAGCAGTTCTTC.